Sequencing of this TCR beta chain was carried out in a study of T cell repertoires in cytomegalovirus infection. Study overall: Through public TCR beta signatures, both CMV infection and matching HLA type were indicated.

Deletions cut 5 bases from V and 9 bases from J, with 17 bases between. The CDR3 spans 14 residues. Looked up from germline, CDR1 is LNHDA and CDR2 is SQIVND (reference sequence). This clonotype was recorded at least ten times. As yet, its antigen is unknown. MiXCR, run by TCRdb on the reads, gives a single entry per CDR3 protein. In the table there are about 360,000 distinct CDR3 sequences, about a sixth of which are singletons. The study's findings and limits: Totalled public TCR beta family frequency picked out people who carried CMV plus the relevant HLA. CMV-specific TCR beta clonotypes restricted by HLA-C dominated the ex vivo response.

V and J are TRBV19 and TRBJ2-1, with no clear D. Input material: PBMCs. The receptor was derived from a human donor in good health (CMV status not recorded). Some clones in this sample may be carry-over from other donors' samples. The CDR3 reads CASSPLRGLLEQFF. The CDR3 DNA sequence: TGTGCCAGTAGTCCCCTTCGTGGTCTCCTTGAGCAGTTCTTC.